The T cell receptor beta chain described here comes from a study of CD8 T cells in ankylosing spondylitis. This clonotype was recorded at least ten times. It was by quantitative 5'-RACE with molecular barcodes that TCR beta libraries were made. TCRdb recomputed calls from the 5' RACE reads with MiXCR, one row per CDR3 protein. The sample lists 200,000 or so distinct CDR3 sequences; around a sixth were seen once. The CDR3 is 13 residues long. Trimming cost V 6 bases and J 5 bases, with 13 bases left between them. Sequencing used blood, either unsorted or a sorted T cell fraction (not recorded which). The clonotype comes from a male donor between 5 and 35 years old with ankylosing spondylitis or in good health (not recorded which). This sequence joins TRBV12-3 or TRBV12-4 and TRBJ2-5; D remains unclear. The CDR3 region is CASRQDPWETQYF. CDR3 nucleotides: TGTGCCAGCAGACAAGATCCATGGGAGACCCAGTACTTC.